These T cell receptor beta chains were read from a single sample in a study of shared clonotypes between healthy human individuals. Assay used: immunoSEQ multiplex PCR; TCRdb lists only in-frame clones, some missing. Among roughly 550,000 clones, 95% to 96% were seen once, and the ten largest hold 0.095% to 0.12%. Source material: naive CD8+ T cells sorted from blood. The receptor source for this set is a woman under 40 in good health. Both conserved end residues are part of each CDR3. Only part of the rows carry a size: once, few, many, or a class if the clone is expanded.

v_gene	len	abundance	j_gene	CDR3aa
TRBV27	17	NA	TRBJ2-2	CASSDPRDSTDTGELFF
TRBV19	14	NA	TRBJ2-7	CASGIAAEEYEQYF
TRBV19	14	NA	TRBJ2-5	CASSMSGLQETQYF
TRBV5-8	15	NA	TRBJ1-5	CASSPRVGGFQPQHF
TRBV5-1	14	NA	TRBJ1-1	CASSLGNSYTEAFF
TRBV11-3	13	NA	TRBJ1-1	CASSLDLNTEAFF
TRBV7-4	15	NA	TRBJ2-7	CASSLEAGVIYEQYF
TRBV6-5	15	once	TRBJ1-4	CASSYSGRESEKLFF
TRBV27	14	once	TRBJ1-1	CASSLQRGNTEAFF
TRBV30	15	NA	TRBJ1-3	CACHKWGSSGNTIYF
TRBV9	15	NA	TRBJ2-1	CASSVGGSFNNEQFF
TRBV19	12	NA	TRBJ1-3	CATGWEADTIYF
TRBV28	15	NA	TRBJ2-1	CASTGGTSGKQAQFF
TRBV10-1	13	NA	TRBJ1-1	CASSSRGGTEAFF
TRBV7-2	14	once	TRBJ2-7	CASSPGGPLVEQYF
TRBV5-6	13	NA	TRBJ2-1	CASSLGSFNEQFF
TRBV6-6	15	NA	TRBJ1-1	CASSYSRSGETEAFF
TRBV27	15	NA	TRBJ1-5	CASTPQGGGTQPQHF
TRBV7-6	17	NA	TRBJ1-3	CASSLGAHGSSGNTIYF
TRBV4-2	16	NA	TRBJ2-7	CASSQEGLAGAYEQYF
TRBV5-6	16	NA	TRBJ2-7	CASSHTGTSVSYEQYF
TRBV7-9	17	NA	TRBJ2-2	CASSYVYGGASSGELFF
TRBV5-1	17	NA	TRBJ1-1	CASSLDWGQTMNTEAFF
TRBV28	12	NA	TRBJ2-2	CASTWNTGELFF
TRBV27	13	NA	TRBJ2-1	CASSLDAYNEQFF
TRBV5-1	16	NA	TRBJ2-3	CASSLFSSRNTDTQYF
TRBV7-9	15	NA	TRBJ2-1	CASSNTDRVYNEQFF
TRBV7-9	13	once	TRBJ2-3	CASLAGVIDTQYF
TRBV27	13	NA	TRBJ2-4	CASSLAPRHIQYF
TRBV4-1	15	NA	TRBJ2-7	CASSQGQASSYEQYF
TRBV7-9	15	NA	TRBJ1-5	CASSLGQGAGQPQHF
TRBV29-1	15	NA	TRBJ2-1	CSVSSGTSGPNEQFF
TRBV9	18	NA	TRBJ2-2	CASSVAPRAGANTGELFF
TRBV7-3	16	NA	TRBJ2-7	CASSQAGGGRGTEQYF
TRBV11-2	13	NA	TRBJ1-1	CASSLGLGGEAFF